This T cell receptor (beta chain) comes out of a study of metastatic and nonmetastatic thyroid tumors. Overall study context: For malignant and benign thyroid patients, tumor or nodule tissue and blood were the sources whose repertoires were compared.

At least ten counts were recorded for this clone. Per the original methods: CDR3 differences across clinicopathological groups were used to build a distant-metastasis classifier for papillary thyroid cancer. With MiXCR, TCRdb called clones anew from the PCR reads. TCRdb assigned the V and J calls; the authors' analysis was not used. The sample gives tens of thousands of clones, 20% to 30% of which show up once; about a sixth is in the top ten. No treatment had been given to any patient before thyroid surgery. This receptor was taken from a male donor with papillary thyroid cancer or a benign thyroid nodule (not recorded which). Some clones in this sample may be carry-over from other donors' samples. The sequenced sample consisted of blood.

CDR3 bases: TGCGCCAGCAGCTTGGCCAGGCACAATAATTCACCCCTCCACTTT. As protein: CASSLARHNNSPLHF. This chain uses TRBV5-1 with TRBJ1-6; D is undetermined. The CDR3 is made up of 15 amino acids. The germline V gene encodes CDR1 SGHRS and CDR2 YFSETQ. Trimming removed 0 bases from V and 5 bases from J, with 9 bases in between.